The 24 T cell receptor beta chains below were found in one sample sequenced in a study of blood T cell repertoires in COVID-19 (dated by TCRdb to the early 2020s). Preparation of the library involved the immunoSEQ multiplex PCR assay. TCRdb carries this immuneACCESS record with in-frame sequences only. Its versions omit some clonotypes, under half of them owing to an unresolved V gene in the studies checked, with the rest unexplained. Present in this sample are around 130,000 clones, roughly nine tenths of which were seen just once. 28% of the sample goes to the ten largest clones. Sequenced material: peripheral blood. The receptors shown here come from a man between 65 and 85 years old with active or convalescent COVID-19.

In this sample, this clone turned up many times. V is TRBV5-1 and J is TRBJ2-7; weak D call: TRBD2 (7 bases). This CDR3 has 15 amino acids. The V end was cut by 10 bases, the J end by 1 base, with 21 bases between. Germline CDR1 is SGHRS and CDR2 is YFSETQ. CDR3 DNA sequence: TGCGCCCGAGGCCCCTCGGGGAGGGGGTCCTACGAGCAGTACTTC. As protein: CARGPSGRGSYEQYF.

The chain couples TRBV11-2 to TRBJ1-3, with D hard to call. In germline, CDR1 is SGHAT, CDR2 FQNNGV. Trimming removed 2 bases from V and 0 bases from J, with 11 bases in between. This CDR3 has 16 amino acids. CDR3 coding DNA: TGTGCCAGCAGCTTATGGGCGGGATCCTCTGGAAACACCATATATTTT. This gives the protein CASSLWAGSSGNTIYF. The entire variable domain, with the rest obtained from reference TRBV11-2 and TRBJ1-3, is as follows: EAGVAQSPRYKIIEKRQSVAFWCNPISGHATLYWYQQILGQGPKLLIQFQNNGVVDDSQLPKDRFSAERLKGVDSTLKIQPAKLEDSAVYLCASSLWAGSSGNTIYFGEGSWLTVV.

Here the CDR3 reads CASIATGFAGNTIYF. CDR3 in DNA: TGTGCCAGCATCGCAACAGGGTTTGCTGGAAACACCATATATTTT. The rearrangement uses TRBV28 and TRBJ1-3; D is possibly TRBD1 (6 bases). Deletions cut 7 bases from V and 2 bases from J, with 15 bases between. Germline V gene sequence: CDR1 MDHEN, CDR2 SYDVKM. CDR3 length: 15 residues.

The chain has TRBV5-6 and TRBJ2-1, with 11 bases identical to TRBD2. This CDR3 is built from 17 residues. V lost 3 bases, J lost 0 bases, and 5 bases stayed unmatched. The germline V gene encodes CDR1 SGHDT and CDR2 YYEEEE. The CDR3 region has the DNA TGTGCCAGCAGCTCCTTAGCGGGAGGGCCCTCCTACAATGAGCAGTTCTTC. It yields the protein CASSSLAGGPSYNEQFF.

The chain employs TRBV29-1 and TRBJ2-1; D may be TRBD2 (7 bases). The CDR3 sequence is 14 residues long. Trimming left V 3 bases short and J 4 bases short, with 13 bases between. The germline CDR1 and CDR2 sequences are SQVTM and ANQGSEA. CDR3 amino acids: CSVDRGAEYNEQFF. The CDR3 DNA is TGCAGCGTTGATCGGGGGGCTGAATACAATGAGCAGTTCTTC.

This clone was seen only once. The chain combines TRBV27 with TRBJ2-7, with 10 nucleotides matching TRBD2. The V segment lost 4 bases and the J segment 1 base; nucleotides outside the gene matches: 4. CDR1 is MNHEY and CDR2 is SMNVEV in the germline V gene (reference sequence). The CDR3 extends over 15 amino acids. CDR3: CASSSSGRASYEQYF. DNA for the CDR3: TGTGCCAGCAGTTCCAGCGGGAGGGCGTCCTACGAGCAGTACTTC.

The chain's CDR3 is CASSFGGQPQHF. The DNA for the CDR3 is TGTGCCAGCAGTTTCGGTGGTCAGCCCCAGCATTTT. The genes are TRBV12-3 or TRBV12-4 and TRBJ1-5; no reliable D call. The CDR3 runs 12 residues. Trimming stripped 3 bases from V and 6 bases from J, with 6 bases between.

The gene calls are TRBV25-1 and TRBJ2-7; TRBD2 matches at 7 bases. The trim removed 0 bases at V and 3 bases at J, leaving 5 bases unmatched. The CDR3 consists of 15 residues. Germline values: CDR1 MGHDK, CDR2 SYGVNS. The CDR3 loop reads CASSEYPSGSYEQYF. The CDR3 DNA is TGTGCCAGCAGTGAATACCCTAGCGGAAGCTACGAGCAGTACTTC.

This clone was seen a handful of times. The chain is built from TRBV7-9 and TRBJ2-7, with 7 nucleotides matching TRBD2. Trimming cost V 5 bases and J 2 bases; bases outside gene matches: 9. The CDR3 sequence is 15 residues long. Germline CDR1 is SEHNR and CDR2 is FQNEAQ (reference sequence). The CDR3 sequence is CASSPRDYNTYEQYF. The DNA for the CDR3 is TGTGCCAGCAGCCCCCGGGACTACAATACCTACGAGCAGTACTTC.

The rearrangement links TRBV27 to TRBJ2-6, with a weak D call TRBD1 (6 bases). The CDR3 extends over 19 amino acids. Trimming pared 8 bases from V and 0 bases from J, leaving 23 bases between. From germline, CDR1 is MNHEY and CDR2 SMNVEV (reference sequence). The CDR3 nucleotides are TGTGCCAGCGGATTTTCCCCTTACAGGGTTCGCTCTGGGGCCAACGTCCTGACTTTC. Translation: CASGFSPYRVRSGANVLTF.

This chain connects TRBV15 to TRBJ2-7; D ambiguous. This CDR3 is 13 amino acids long. V lost 1 base to trimming and J lost 0 bases, with 4 bases between them. Germline-derived CDR1 and CDR2 are LNHNV and YYDKDF (reference sequence). CDR3: CATSRGYSYEQYF. The CDR3 DNA follows: TGTGCCACCAGCAGAGGCTACTCCTACGAGCAGTACTTC.

This chain connects TRBV18 to TRBJ2-7; 7 nucleotides align to TRBD2. The V and J ends lost 2 bases and 5 bases, in that order; junction bases with no gene match: 6. The germline gives CDR1 KGHSH, CDR2 LQKENI. There are 14 residues in the CDR3. The CDR3 reads CASSPGGSSHEQYF. CDR3 nucleotide sequence: TGTGCCAGCTCACCAGGCGGGAGTAGTCACGAGCAGTACTTC.

The chain is built from TRBV11-2 and TRBJ2-5; D remains ambiguous. Germline CDR1 reads SGHAT; CDR2 reads FQNNGV. V lost 4 bases and J 2 bases, leaving 2 bases between the germline ends. CDR3 length equals 11 residues. The CDR3 coding sequence is TGTGCCAGCAGCTCTCAAGAGACCCAGTACTTC. Translating it yields CASSSQETQYF. Using reference TRBV11-2 and TRBJ2-5 for the parts outside the CDR3, the full variable domain is EAGVAQSPRYKIIEKRQSVAFWCNPISGHATLYWYQQILGQGPKLLIQFQNNGVVDDSQLPKDRFSAERLKGVDSTLKIQPAKLEDSAVYLCASSSQETQYFGPGTRLLVL.

V gene TRBV2 combines with J gene TRBJ1-6; D is uncertain. The CDR3 consists of 16 residues. Trimming stripped 0 bases from V and 0 bases from J, with 6 bases between. CDR1 is SNHLY and CDR2 is FYNNEI in the germline V gene. The CDR3 here is CASSEAGSSYNSPLHF. The CDR3 region has the DNA TGTGCCAGCAGTGAAGCAGGGAGCTCCTATAATTCACCCCTCCACTTT.

This clone occurred once. This chain links TRBV19 with TRBJ1-5; tentative D call: TRBD1 (6 bases). Trimming shortened V by 5 bases and J by 0 bases, and 8 bases separated the two germline ends. The CDR3 runs 14 residues. CDR1 is LNHDA, CDR2 SQIVND, per germline (reference sequence). The CDR3 region has the DNA TGTGCCAGTAGTCAACAGGGTAGCAATCAGCCCCAGCATTTT. Translated, it gives CASSQQGSNQPQHF.

The V gene is TRBV28, the J gene TRBJ2-7; TRBD1 matches at 8 bases. The CDR3 has 18 residues. J was trimmed by 5 bases and V by 0 bases; bases with no gene match: 15. Germline V lookup: CDR1 MDHEN, CDR2 SYDVKM. In DNA form, the CDR3 reads TGTGCCAGCAGTTTATGGGGTCCAGGGGGCGCCCCCTTGGACGAGCAGTACTTC. Encoded protein: CASSLWGPGGAPLDEQYF.

This sequence joins TRBV10-2 and TRBJ2-3; 9 nucleotides line up with TRBD2. The CDR3 has 15 amino acids. Germline V gene sequence: CDR1 WSHSY, CDR2 SAAADI. V lost 3 bases and J lost 4; bases outside the gene matches: 5. CDR3 sequence reads: CASSDGGGEADTQYF. CDR3 nucleotides: TGCGCCAGCAGTGATGGCGGGGGGGAGGCAGATACGCAGTATTTT.

The chain employs TRBV18 and TRBJ2-2, with 8 bases matching TRBD2. The CDR3 length is 16 residues. Germline V lookup: CDR1 KGHSH, CDR2 LQKENI. The V segment lost 3 bases and the J segment 1 base; nucleotides outside the gene matches: 4. The CDR3 sequence: CASSPQLAENTGELFF. The DNA of the CDR3 is TGTGCCAGCTCACCGCAACTAGCGGAGAACACCGGGGAGCTGTTTTTT.

In nucleotides, the CDR3 is TGCAGCGTTGTGGCAGGCCGTGAAAAACTGTTTTTT. Protein sequence: CSVVAGREKLFF. The rearrangement uses TRBV29-1 and TRBJ1-4; D is unclear. CDR3 length equals 12 residues. The ends were cut back, 4 bases at V and 7 bases at J, with 10 bases in the middle. The germline V gene encodes CDR1 SQVTM and CDR2 ANQGSEA. The whole variable domain, remainder taken from reference TRBV29-1 and TRBJ1-4, is SAVISQKPSRDICQRGTSLTIQCQVDSQVTMMFWYRQQPGQSLTLIATANQGSEATYESGFVIDKFPISRPNLTFSTLTVSNMSPEDSSIYLCSVVAGREKLFFGSGTQLSVL.

The rearrangement links TRBV10-1 to TRBJ2-3; 7 bases match TRBD2. The CDR3 is 14 amino acids. The V segment lost 10 bases and the J segment 1 base; nucleotides outside the gene matches: 8. Germline V gene sequence: CDR1 WNHNN, CDR2 SYGVQD (reference sequence). The CDR3 nucleotides are TGCGCCACCACGGGGGGAGAAGGCACAGATACGCAGTATTTT. Translated: CATTGGEGTDTQYF.

This sequence joins TRBV4-1 and TRBJ2-7; TRBD2 matches 14 bases. Unmatched junction bases numbered 7, after V lost 0 bases and J lost 0 bases. The germline gives CDR1 MGHRA, CDR2 YSYEKL. The CDR3 is 19 amino acids. The CDR3 reads CASSQDTGLAGVASYEQYF. CDR3 DNA sequence: TGCGCCAGCAGCCAAGATACGGGACTAGCGGGAGTGGCCTCCTACGAGCAGTACTTC.

The V gene is TRBV28, the J gene TRBJ2-1; 8 bases agree with TRBD1. The germline gives CDR1 MDHEN, CDR2 SYDVKM. CDR3 length: 16 residues. Trimming at V came to 5 bases and at J to 8 bases, leaving 14 bases not matched to a gene. CDR3 nucleotides: TGTGCCAGCAGTCCTGCCGTCGGACAGGGTAAGGATGAGCAGTTCTTC. Its protein is CASSPAVGQGKDEQFF.

This clone is a singleton in its sample. J is TRBJ1-3 and V is TRBV5-4; the D gene is possibly TRBD1 (6 bases). Germline V gene data show CDR1 as SGHNT and CDR2 as YYREEE (reference sequence). The CDR3 is 15 amino acids. V dropped 4 bases and J dropped 0 bases, with 11 bases sitting between them. The CDR3 sequence: CASSLRGGSGNTIYF. In DNA, the CDR3 is TGTGCCAGCAGCCTCAGGGGTGGCTCTGGAAACACCATATATTTT.

The chain links TRBV6-5 to TRBJ1-2; 7 bases are shared with TRBD1. The V gene's germline CDR1 is MNHEY and CDR2 SVGAGI. With V trimmed by 5 bases and J by 4 bases, 7 bases remained unmatched. The CDR3 loop spans 14 amino acids. This chain's CDR3 is CASSTGQNLYGYTF. The DNA for the CDR3 is TGTGCCAGCAGTACGGGACAGAACCTCTATGGCTACACCTTC.